Listed below are T cell receptor beta chains from one sample, sequenced in a study of response to subunit inactivated influenza vaccine. TCRdb recomputed calls from the RT-PCR reads with MiXCR, one row per CDR3 protein. Of approximately 680,000 distinct CDR3 sequences in the sample, 15% to 19% were seen once. The sequencing used PBMCs from blood, collected approximately 12 days after vaccination. These receptors all stem from a man aged 45-60 years who received an inactivated influenza vaccine. The CDR3 runs from the conserved cysteine through the conserved F or W.

14 TRBJ2-7 TRBV7-9 CASSNTGNAYEQYF
15 TRBJ2-1 TRBV6-1 CASSFSPGIYNEQFF
15 TRBJ2-5 TRBV15 CATSDTPRFQETQYF
16 TRBJ2-3 TRBV4-3 CASSQEGGLATDTQYF
13 TRBJ2-1 TRBV20-1 CSAPRTGANEQFF
16 TRBJ2-5 TRBV4-3 CASSPVGTGLGETQYF
15 TRBJ2-7 TRBV13 CASSSKARAPYEQYF
15 TRBJ1-1 TRBV13 CASSISGTGFYEAFF
21 TRBJ2-3 TRBV20-1 CSARDDLWSGGSLNTTDTQYF
14 TRBJ2-5 TRBV11-2 CASSPGTMEETQYF
15 TRBJ1-1 TRBV12-3/TRBV12-4 CASSNPTTLRAEAFF
14 TRBJ2-7 TRBV2 CASSGGRIGYEQYF
13 TRBJ2-7 TRBV7-9 CASSSGQIYEQYF
15 TRBJ2-1 TRBV12-3/TRBV12-4 CASSLAGGFYNEQFF
12 TRBJ1-2 TRBV18 CASSKDRRGYTF
14 TRBJ2-2 TRBV20-1 CSARIGLNTGELFF
14 TRBJ2-6 TRBV2 CASGGNSGANVLTF
13 TRBJ2-3 TRBV9 CASSVGITDTQYF
17 TRBJ2-1 TRBV7-2 CASSLVSLAGGHNEQFF
13 TRBJ2-2 TRBV7-3 CASSLTGDGELFF
15 TRBJ2-1 TRBV7-8 CASSLRLAKVNEQFF
17 TRBJ2-1 TRBV4-1 CASSQDYGTSSYNEQFF
13 TRBJ1-2 TRBV12-3/TRBV12-4 CASSLGIYYGYTF
11 TRBJ2-5 TRBV6-2/TRBV6-3 CASSIQLTQYF
14 TRBJ1-2 TRBV5-1 CASNPSGSTYGYTF
15 TRBJ2-5 TRBV24-1 CATSDLKAGWETQYF
11 TRBJ2-5 TRBV20-1 CSAGTLAGSSF
16 TRBJ1-3 TRBV9 CASSLLDKSSGNTIYF
14 TRBJ1-1 TRBV2 CASTLGQQNTEAFF